The 8 T cell receptor beta chains below all came from one sample that was sequenced in a study of cytotoxic CD8 clonotypes in ibrutinib-treated CLL. Profiled with immunoSEQ multiplex PCR; TCRdb holds only in-frame clones, not every one. The sample consists of under 150,000 clones, 80% to 85% of them appearing once. The sequenced sample was PBMCs, obtained after 24 months of ibrutinib treatment. Receptor source: a human donor with chronic lymphocytic leukemia.

For the CDR3, the DNA is TGTGCCAGTAGTCTCAAAGCGATGAACACTGAAGCTTTCTTT. Amino acids: CASSLKAMNTEAFF. The chain is built from TRBV19 and TRBJ1-1; the D is unclear. CDR1 and CDR2 (germline): LNHDA, SQIVND (reference sequence). The CDR3 has 14 amino acids. The V end was cut by 5 bases, the J end by 0 bases, with 10 bases between.

This chain uses TRBV2 with TRBJ1-3; TRBD1 matches at 7 bases. The germline V gene encodes CDR1 SNHLY and CDR2 FYNNEI. This CDR3 region has 15 residues. The V segment lost 1 base and the J segment 4 bases; nucleotides outside the gene matches: 4. CDR3: CASSEGQGEGNTIYF. The CDR3 nucleotides are TGTGCCAGCAGTGAAGGACAGGGCGAGGGAAACACCATATATTTT. Based on the CDR3 plus reference TRBV2 and TRBJ1-3, the full variable domain is EPEVTQTPSHQVTQMGQEVILRCVPISNHLYFYWYRQILGQKVEFLVSFYNNEISEKSEIFDDQFSVERPDGSNFTLKIRSTKLEDSAMYFCASSEGQGEGNTIYFGEGSWLTVV.

The rearrangement joins TRBV7-2 to TRBJ2-5, with a weak D call TRBD1 (5 bases). This CDR3 comprises 16 residues. The germline V gene has CDR1 SGHTA and CDR2 FQGNSA. The germline V and J ends were trimmed by 1 base and 1 base, with 13 bases remaining between them. The CDR3 loop reads CASSLVSSGIQETQYF. Here the CDR3 DNA reads TGTGCCAGCAGCTTAGTATCCTCAGGGATCCAAGAGACCCAGTACTTC.

This clone was counted between two and nine times. This CDR3 reads CASSPNQETQYF. The DNA for the CDR3 is TGTGCCAGCAGCCCTAATCAAGAGACCCAGTACTTC. The genes are TRBV5-4 and TRBJ2-5; D is ambiguous. The CDR3 is 12 amino acids. Trimming stripped 4 bases from V and 2 bases from J, with 6 bases between. Germline V CDR1 and CDR2: SGHNT, YYREEE (reference sequence).

The gene calls are TRBV25-1 and TRBJ1-6; 7 bases match TRBD1. The CDR3 extends over 14 amino acids. J gave up 4 bases and V 4 bases, and 1 base lay outside the gene matches. CDR1 and CDR2 (germline): MGHDK, SYGVNS. CDR3 amino acids: CASSGTGYNSPLHF. The CDR3 DNA follows: TGTGCCAGCAGTGGGACAGGTTATAATTCACCCCTCCACTTT.

This clone was observed a handful of times. The chain carries TRBV19 and TRBJ1-5; the D is unclear. Per the germline V gene, CDR1 is LNHDA and CDR2 is SQIVND (reference sequence). The V end was cut by 0 bases, the J end by 6 bases, with 6 bases between. The length of the CDR3 is 13 residues. CDR3 in DNA: TGTGCCAGTAGTATAGACGAGGGTCAGCCCCAGCATTTT. Encoded protein: CASSIDEGQPQHF. The full variable domain, completed using reference TRBV19 and TRBJ1-5, is DGGITQSPKYLFRKEGQNVTLSCEQNLNHDAMYWYRQDPGQGLRLIYYSQIVNDFQKGDIAEGYSVSREKKESFPLTVTSAQKNPTAFYLCASSIDEGQPQHFGDGTRLSIL.

The chain uses TRBV5-1 and TRBJ1-2; 9 bases align to TRBD1. The CDR3 runs to 14 residues. Per germline, CDR1 SGHRS and CDR2 YFSETQ. With 4 bases clipped from V and 2 bases from J, the junction kept 3 bases outside the gene matches. The CDR3 spells CASSPGQGNYGYTF. The CDR3 DNA reads as TGCGCCAGCAGCCCTGGACAGGGGAACTATGGCTACACCTTC.

The gene calls are TRBV28 and TRBJ2-7; D is unresolved. The CDR3 sequence is 13 residues long. CDR1 is MDHEN, CDR2 SYDVKM, per germline. Trimming removed 3 bases from V and 4 bases from J, with 10 bases in between. Here the CDR3 DNA reads TGTGCCAGCAGTTTTTCTCGTCTTTACGAGCAGTACTTC. As protein: CASSFSRLYEQYF. Full variable domain (rest looked up from reference TRBV28 and TRBJ2-7): DVKVTQSSRYLVKRTGEKVFLECVQDMDHENMFWYRQDPGLGLRLIYFSYDVKMKEKGDIPEGYSVSREKKERFSLILESASTNQTSMYLCASSFSRLYEQYFGPGTRLTVT.